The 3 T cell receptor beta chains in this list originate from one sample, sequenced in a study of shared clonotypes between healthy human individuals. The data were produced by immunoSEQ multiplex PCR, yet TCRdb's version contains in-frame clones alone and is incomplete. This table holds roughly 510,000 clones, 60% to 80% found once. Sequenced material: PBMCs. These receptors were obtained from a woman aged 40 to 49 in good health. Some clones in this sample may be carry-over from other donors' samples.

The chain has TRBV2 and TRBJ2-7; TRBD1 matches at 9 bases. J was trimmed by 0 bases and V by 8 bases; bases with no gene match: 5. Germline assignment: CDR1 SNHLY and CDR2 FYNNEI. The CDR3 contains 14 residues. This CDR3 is CASSRTGVSYEQYF. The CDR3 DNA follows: TGTGCCAGCTCCCGGACAGGGGTCTCCTACGAGCAGTACTTC.

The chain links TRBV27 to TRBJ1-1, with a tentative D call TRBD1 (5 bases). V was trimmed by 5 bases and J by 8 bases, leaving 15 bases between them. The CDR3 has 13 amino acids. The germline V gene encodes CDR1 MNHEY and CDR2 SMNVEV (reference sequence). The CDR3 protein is CASSPRQYREAFF. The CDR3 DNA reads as TGTGCCAGCAGTCCAAGACAGTATAGGGAAGCTTTCTTT.

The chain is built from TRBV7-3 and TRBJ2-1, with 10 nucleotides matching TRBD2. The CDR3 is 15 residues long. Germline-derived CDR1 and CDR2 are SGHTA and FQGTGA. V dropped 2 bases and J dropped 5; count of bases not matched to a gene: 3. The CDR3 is CASSLALAGNNEQFF. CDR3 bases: TGTGCCAGCAGCTTAGCACTAGCGGGAAACAATGAGCAGTTCTTC.